A selection of T cell receptor beta chains follows, all from one sample in a study of OX40 agonist ivuxolimab in advanced cancers. Method: immunoSEQ multiplex PCR; TCRdb's copy keeps in-frame clones and lacks some. The profile shows about 77,000 clones, about four fifths of them singletons. This specimen consisted of CD4+ or CD8+ T cells sorted from blood, obtained in a trial of the OX40 agonist ivuxolimab. These receptors were obtained from an adult with an advanced solid tumor such as melanoma, head and neck, liver or kidney cancer. Both conserved end residues are trimmed from each CDR3. Each record gives: V gene, J gene, CDR3 protein.

V: TRBV6-4; J: TRBJ2-3; CDR3: ASSVTGADTQY
V: TRBV5-1; J: TRBJ2-2; CDR3: ASKPDGGPQPGELF
V: TRBV6-5; J: TRBJ2-3; CDR3: ASSYSGPGGRDTQY
V: TRBV5-4; J: -; CDR3: ASSLGLVGEQY
V: TRBV18; J: TRBJ2-7; CDR3: ASSPIQDSHEQY
V: TRBV4-1; J: TRBJ1-5; CDR3: ASSQDPTGISNQPQH
V: TRBV6-1; J: TRBJ2-3; CDR3: ASSRREVIDTQY
V: TRBV5-1; J: TRBJ1-4; CDR3: ASSPQGANEKLF
V: TRBV30; J: TRBJ2-3; CDR3: AWSVKDTQY
V: TRBV18; J: TRBJ1-1; CDR3: ASSPQRTGSTEAF